Presented here are 19 T cell receptor beta chains from one specimen sequenced in a study of T cell repertoires in cytomegalovirus infection. For these receptors, no antigen is known. In TCRdb, the reads were re-called with MiXCR into one record per CDR3 protein. The repertoire has around 900,000 distinct CDR3 sequences, about 33% of them found once; the top ten carry around 15%. Sequenced material: cultured CD8+ T cells from PBMCs, taken from culture after CMV antigen stimulation. The origin of the receptors is a human donor in good health (CMV status not recorded). Some clones in this sample may be carry-over from other donors' samples.

This clonotype came up many times. CDR3 DNA: TGTGCCAGCAGTCACCTGGGGGATGAGCAGTTCTTC. Amino acids: CASSHLGDEQFF. This chain links TRBV27 with TRBJ2-1; D could derive from TRBD1 or TRBD2 (5 bases each). V was pared by 5 bases and J by 8 bases, with 10 bases between. The CDR3 spans 12 residues. Germline-derived CDR1 and CDR2 are MNHEY and SMNVEV (reference sequence).

The rearrangement joins TRBV7-6 to TRBJ2-2; D is undetermined. This CDR3 is built from 13 residues. Trimming removed 1 base from V and 13 bases from J, with 13 bases in between. From germline, CDR1 is SGHVS and CDR2 FNYEAQ. The CDR3: CASSLDGVQGLFF. In DNA form, the CDR3 reads TGTGCCAGCAGCTTAGATGGGGTCCAAGGGCTGTTTTTT.

The chain uses TRBV19 and TRBJ2-7; no clear D. Per germline, CDR1 LNHDA and CDR2 SQIVND (reference sequence). Trimming removed 0 bases from V and 2 bases from J, with 11 bases in between. The CDR3 extends over 15 amino acids. In DNA form, the CDR3 reads TGTGCCAGTAGTATAGATAGTCTGGCAGCCTACGAGCAGTACTTC. Encoded protein: CASSIDSLAAYEQYF.

This clonotype was counted at least ten times. This sequence joins TRBV6-5 and TRBJ2-1; TRBD2 aligns across 8 bases. Germline V gene lookup returns CDR1 MNHEY and CDR2 SVGAGI. V trimming: 7 bases; J trimming: 6 bases; junction bases outside the gene matches: 8. CDR3 length equals 14 residues. The CDR3 sequence is CASIGSGEVNEQFF. CDR3 coding DNA: TGTGCCAGCATAGGTAGCGGGGAGGTCAATGAGCAGTTCTTC.

This clonotype was seen a few times. The rearrangement links TRBV19 to TRBJ1-5; D gene unclear. Germline CDR1 is LNHDA and CDR2 is SQIVND (reference sequence). The CDR3 length is 13 residues. Trimming took 10 bases from V and 4 from J, leaving 14 bases between them. The CDR3 DNA follows: TGTGCCACCACCCCGACATCTAATCAGCCCCAGCATTTT. Its translation is CATTPTSNQPQHF.

Comments on this clonotype: Its ends do not fully match the called genes, so a read error is possible. The rearrangement links TRBV13 to TRBJ2-4; the D gene is possibly TRBD2 (5 bases). The CDR3 has 15 residues. The germline CDR1 and CDR2 sequences are PRHDT and FYEKMQ (reference sequence). CDR3: CASSLGLGENDIQYF. Here the CDR3 DNA reads TGTGCCAGCAGCCTAGGGCTGGGAGAAAATGACATTCAGTACTTC.

This clonotype was detected many times. The rearrangement links TRBV5-5 to TRBJ2-1, with no clear D. The CDR3 totals 13 residues. V dropped 2 bases and J dropped 4 bases, with 7 bases sitting between them. Germline V gives CDR1 SGHKS, CDR2 YYEKEE (reference sequence). DNA for the CDR3: TGTGCCAGCAGCTTAGAGGTATACAATGAGCAGTTCTTC. This gives the protein CASSLEVYNEQFF.

The chain joins TRBV7-9 to TRBJ2-2, with D possibly TRBD2 on 6 matching bases. The germline V and J ends were trimmed by 2 bases and 6 bases, with 13 bases remaining between them. The germline V gene encodes CDR1 SEHNR and CDR2 FQNEAQ (reference sequence). The CDR3 has 15 residues. The CDR3 DNA reads as TGTGCCAGCAGCTTAAGGCTCGGGGGTCCCGGGGAGCTGTTTTTT. Protein: CASSLRLGGPGELFF.

Remarks on this clonotype: A clone one base away is much larger, so this may be a read error. This chain joins TRBV7-6 and TRBJ2-1; 11 positions match TRBD2. The V gene end was trimmed by 1 base and the J gene end by 3 bases; junction bases not matched to a gene: 2. The CDR3 has 16 residues. Per germline, CDR1 SGHVS and CDR2 FNYEAQ. DNA of the CDR3: TGTGCCAGCAGCTTAGGGACTAGCGGGTTCTACAATGAGCAGTTCTTC. This sequence encodes CASSLGTSGFYNEQFF.

V gene TRBV6-1 combines with J gene TRBJ1-5, with no clear D. Germline V CDR1 and CDR2: MNHNS, SASEGT. The CDR3 runs to 12 residues. The V end lost 6 bases, the J end lost 6 bases, and 9 bases lay between the germline ends. CDR3 sequence (DNA): TGTGCCAGCAGGAAAGCGGGTCAGCCCCAGCATTTT. Its translation is CASRKAGQPQHF.

This clonotype appeared many times. DNA of the CDR3: TGTGCCAGCAGCCCGGCGCGGGGGCGCTTCTATGGCTACACCTTC. Translating gives CASSPARGRFYGYTF. This chain connects TRBV7-2 to TRBJ1-2; tentative D call: TRBD1 (6 bases). The CDR3 consists of 15 residues. Germline CDR1 and CDR2: SGHTA and FQGNSA. V was trimmed by 5 bases and J by 4 bases, leaving 17 bases between them. Combining the CDR3 with reference TRBV7-2 and TRBJ1-2 gives the whole variable domain GAGVSQSPSNKVTEKGKDVELRCDPISGHTALYWYRQSLGQGLEFLIYFQGNSAPDKSGLPSDRFSAERTGGSVSTLTIQRTQQEDSAVYLCASSPARGRFYGYTFGSGTRLTVV.

In its sample, this clonotype was seen many times. In DNA, the CDR3 is TGTGCCAGCAGCCCCCAGGGGGCAGATACGCAGTATTTT. Translation gives CASSPQGADTQYF. The rearrangement uses TRBV7-8 and TRBJ2-3; TRBD1 agrees at 7 bases. V was pared by 5 bases and J by 4 bases, with 3 bases of the junction left unmatched. The CDR3 spans 13 residues. The V gene's germline CDR1 is SGHVS and CDR2 FQNEAQ.

This chain uses TRBV7-6 with TRBJ2-5; the D call may be TRBD1 or TRBD2 (5 bases each). The CDR3 is 16 residues long. V was trimmed by 6 bases and J by 5 bases, leaving 22 bases between them. Per germline, CDR1 SGHVS and CDR2 FNYEAQ. The CDR3 DNA sequence: TGTGCCAGCAGTCCGAGGGACGGCGAGCCGCAGGAGACCCAGTACTTC. Protein product: CASSPRDGEPQETQYF.

Ten or more counts support this clonotype. The J gene is TRBJ1-3, the V gene TRBV7-9; the D gene is possibly TRBD1 (6 bases). Germline V gives CDR1 SEHNR, CDR2 FQNEAQ (reference sequence). This CDR3 is built from 15 residues. The V gene lost 5 bases and the J gene lost 0 bases, with 11 bases spanning the gap. The CDR3 loop is CASSGTGFSGNTIYF. Here the CDR3 DNA reads TGTGCCAGCAGCGGTACAGGGTTCTCTGGAAACACCATATATTTT.

This clonotype was counted a few times. The rearrangement uses TRBV7-9 and TRBJ2-1; D may be TRBD2 (6 bases). From germline, CDR1 is SEHNR and CDR2 FQNEAQ (reference sequence). The germline V and J ends were trimmed by 5 bases and 7 bases, with 30 bases remaining between them. The CDR3 spans 19 residues. The CDR3 bases are TGTGCCAGCAGCCCCGTTCAGGGAGAGGATTTTGGACTATGGAATGAGCAGTTCTTC. Residues: CASSPVQGEDFGLWNEQFF.

This rearrangement joins TRBV25-1 to TRBJ2-3, with TRBD1 as a possible D gene (6 bases). The CDR3 has 11 residues. Germline V gene sequence: CDR1 MGHDK, CDR2 SYGVNS. V lost 8 bases and J 6 bases, leaving 9 bases between the germline ends. The CDR3: CASVQGDTQYF. Here the CDR3 DNA reads TGTGCCAGCGTCCAGGGGGATACGCAGTATTTT.

In DNA, the CDR3 is TGTGCCAGCAGCCTCCCCACGGACAGGGGATCTGGGGCCAACGTCCTGACTTTC. This codes for CASSLPTDRGSGANVLTF. This chain joins TRBV7-9 and TRBJ2-6; 9 positions agree with TRBD1. V gave up 5 bases and J gave up 1 base; unmatched junction bases: 9. The CDR3 totals 18 residues. Germline CDR1 is SEHNR and CDR2 is FQNEAQ (reference sequence).

The genes are TRBV29-1 and TRBJ2-7; D not certain. The CDR3 consists of 13 residues. The V end was cut by 2 bases, the J end by 3 bases, with 11 bases between. Looked up from germline, CDR1 is SQVTM and CDR2 is ANQGSEA. CDR3 sequence: CSVELKHDYEQYF. Here the CDR3 DNA reads TGCAGCGTTGAACTTAAACATGACTACGAGCAGTACTTC.

The chain combines TRBV12-3 or TRBV12-4 with TRBJ2-1; 11 nucleotides line up with TRBD2. V lost 6 bases, J lost 7 bases, and 5 bases stayed unmatched. The CDR3 has 14 amino acids. The CDR3 bases are TGTGCCAGCAGAATTAGCGGGGGGGGGAATGAGCAGTTCTTC. This encodes CASRISGGGNEQFF.